This TCR beta chain comes out of a study of graft-versus-host responses after intestinal transplantation. After removal of 4 bases from V and 6 bases from J, the junction contained 8 bases not matched to a gene. From germline, CDR1 is SGHAT and CDR2 FQNNGV. The CDR3 is 15 amino acids. The data were produced by immunoSEQ multiplex PCR, yet TCRdb's version contains in-frame clones alone and is incomplete. Seen here are 45,000 or so clones, roughly 91% observed once, and the top ten hold around 4.3%. This TCR was sampled from a human patient who received an intestinal transplant, so some T cells may come from the graft donor. The input for sequencing was PBMCs, taken 524 days after transplant. This chain connects TRBV11-2 to TRBJ2-4, with 8 bases that match TRBD2. CDR3 sequence: CASSSRGTSGNIQYF. The CDR3, as DNA: TGTGCCAGCAGCTCTAGAGGTACTAGCGGAAACATTCAGTACTTC.